This is a list of T cell receptor beta chains from one sample in a study of control samples from healthy donors and cancer patients. This table comes from immunoSEQ multiplex PCR, and its TCRdb copy is limited to in-frame clones, with some not included. The sample lists fewer than 200,000 clones; approximately 90% were seen once. Sequenced sample: blood. These receptors all come from a man younger than 45 in good health. Each CDR3 is given without its conserved first and last residue.

j_call v_call cdr3_aa
TRBJ2-7 TRBV7-9 ASSPRTGAIYEQY
TRBJ1-2 TRBV7-9 ASSHSLRDITYGYT
TRBJ2-7 TRBV11-2 ASSGGGYEQY
TRBJ2-3 TRBV18 ASSPSRALHTDTQY
TRBJ2-2 TRBV11-1 ASSPLKSATGELF
TRBJ1-1 TRBV6-5 ASSYSGGGTEAF
TRBJ2-1 TRBV7-2 ASSLVRGNEQF
TRBJ1-1 TRBV3-1/TRBV3-2 ASSQDRGRGNEGTEAF
TRBJ2-1 TRBV4-1 ASSQDTGGRFYNEQF
TRBJ2-1 TRBV5-1 ASSSSGVNEQF
TRBJ1-6 TRBV27 ASSLREGRSPLH
TRBJ2-1 TRBV7-9 ASSLYRLGSNEQF
TRBJ2-5 TRBV2 ASKTGVPQETQY
TRBJ2-1 TRBV7-2 ASSLDLAGETKEQF
TRBJ1-5 TRBV28 ASSLVGDQPQH
TRBJ2-3 TRBV3-1/TRBV3-2 ASSQAGLSTDTQY
TRBJ1-1 TRBV5-1 ASFPPGASNTEAF
TRBJ2-1 TRBV20-1 SASRVSEQF
TRBJ1-5 TRBV10-3 AISEEGRGQPQH
TRBJ1-6 TRBV3-1/TRBV3-2 ASSPPTGSNSPLH
TRBJ2-7 TRBV9 ASSPRTSGGAYEQY
TRBJ1-6 TRBV28 AINTAHNSPLH
TRBJ1-1 TRBV13 ASSSRPPNTEAF
TRBJ2-2 TRBV7-7 ASSLAGNWNTGELF
TRBJ2-2 TRBV10-3 AISGRDILGELF
TRBJ2-1 TRBV27 ASSSGGGGLMKGQF
TRBJ1-1 TRBV5-4 ASSRTGGTEAF
TRBJ2-6 TRBV3-1/TRBV3-2 ASCSSGANVLT
TRBJ2-7 TRBV6-5 ASSYSLASGYEQY
TRBJ1-5 TRBV7-2 ASSLQGSRGQPQH
TRBJ1-2 TRBV28 ATVLTPPDGYT
TRBJ2-2 TRBV7-3 ASAPGQYTGELF
TRBJ1-1 TRBV5-5 ASSVTGQDTEAF
TRBJ1-2 TRBV2 ASIAGGRGYGYT
TRBJ2-1 TRBV4-2 ASSRSGSDEQF
TRBJ2-3 TRBV27 ASSWVDSTDTQY
TRBJ2-5 TRBV6-5 ASMGSFKGETQY
TRBJ1-1 TRBV10-3 ATGQELNTEAF
TRBJ2-1 TRBV27 ASSHQGVYNEQF
TRBJ1-2 TRBV4-3 ASSQAWDSTNYGYT
TRBJ2-7 TRBV6-5 ASSLEGGQGYEQY
TRBJ2-5 TRBV14 ASSQLSEGGIQETQY
TRBJ2-5 TRBV7-9 ASSILTGVQETQY
TRBJ2-5 TRBV6-5 ASSLGRGEWETQY
TRBJ2-7 TRBV29-1 SGGGGTTNYEQY
TRBJ1-1 TRBV4-1 ASSQEVTGPNTEAF